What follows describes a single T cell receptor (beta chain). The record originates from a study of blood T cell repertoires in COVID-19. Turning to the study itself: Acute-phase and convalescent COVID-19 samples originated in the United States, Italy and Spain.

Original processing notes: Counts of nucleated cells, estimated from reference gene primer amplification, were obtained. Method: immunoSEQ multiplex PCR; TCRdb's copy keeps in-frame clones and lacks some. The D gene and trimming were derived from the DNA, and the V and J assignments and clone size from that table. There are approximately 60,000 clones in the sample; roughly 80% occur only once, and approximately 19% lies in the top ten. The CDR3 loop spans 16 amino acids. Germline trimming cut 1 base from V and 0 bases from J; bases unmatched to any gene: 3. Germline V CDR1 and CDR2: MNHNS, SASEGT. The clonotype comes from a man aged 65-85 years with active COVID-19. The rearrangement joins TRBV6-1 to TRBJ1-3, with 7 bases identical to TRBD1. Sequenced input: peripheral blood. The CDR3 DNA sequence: TGTGCCAGCAGTGAAGGACAGGGATTCTCTGGAAACACCATATATTTT. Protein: CASSEGQGFSGNTIYF.